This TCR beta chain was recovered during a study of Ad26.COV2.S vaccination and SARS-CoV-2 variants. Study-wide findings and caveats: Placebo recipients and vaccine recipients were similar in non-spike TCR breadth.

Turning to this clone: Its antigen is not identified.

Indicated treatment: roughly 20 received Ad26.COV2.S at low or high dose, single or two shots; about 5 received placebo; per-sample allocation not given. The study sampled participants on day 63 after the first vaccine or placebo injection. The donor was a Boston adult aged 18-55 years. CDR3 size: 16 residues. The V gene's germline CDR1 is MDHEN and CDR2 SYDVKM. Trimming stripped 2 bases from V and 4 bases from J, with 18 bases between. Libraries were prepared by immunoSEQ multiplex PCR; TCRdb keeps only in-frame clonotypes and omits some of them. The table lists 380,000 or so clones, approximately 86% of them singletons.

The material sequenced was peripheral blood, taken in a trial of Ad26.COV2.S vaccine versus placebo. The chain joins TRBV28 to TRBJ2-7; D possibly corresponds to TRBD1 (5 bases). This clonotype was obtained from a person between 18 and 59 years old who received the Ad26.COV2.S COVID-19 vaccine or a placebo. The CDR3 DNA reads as TGTGCCAGCAGTTTAGAAGGGGTTGGACCTCCTTACGAGCAGTACTTC. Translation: CASSLEGVGPPYEQYF.